This T cell receptor beta chain derives from a study of cytotoxic CD8 clonotypes in ibrutinib-treated CLL. For the study at large: Patients: roughly ten relapsed/refractory, some 16 treatment-naive, some 18 IGHV unmutated. After treatment lasting a median 12 months, range 6 to 36, response samples were collected.

As to this clone: The target antigen is unknown.

Libraries were prepared by immunoSEQ multiplex PCR; TCRdb keeps only in-frame clonotypes and omits some of them. The data show about 130,000 clones, 84% seen once. Germline V gene data show CDR1 as MNHEY and CDR2 as SVGAGI. V was pared by 2 bases and J by 3 bases, with 8 bases between. The CDR3 consists of 15 residues. Regarding the study as a whole: Exceeding age-matched healthy donors, baseline clonality also tracked the counts of circulating CD8+ T cells. Clonality increased with ibrutinib response but returned toward baseline at progression.

Specimen: PBMCs, collected after 24 months of ibrutinib treatment. The clonotype comes from a human donor with chronic lymphocytic leukemia. The chain couples TRBV6-5 to TRBJ1-6; unclear D gene. DNA of the CDR3: TGTGCCAGCAGTTACGCAGGAAACTATAATTCACCCCTCCACTTT. This codes for CASSYAGNYNSPLHF.